The T cell receptor (beta chain) described here comes from a study of blood T cell repertoires in COVID-19. Assay: immunoSEQ multiplex PCR; the TCRdb copy retains only in-frame clones and omits some. The sample has approximately 270,000 clones, about 85% seen once. The CDR3 is 15 residues long. Deletions cut 0 bases from V and 7 bases from J, with 15 bases between. Germline assignment: CDR1 MNHEY and CDR2 SVGEGT. This chain uses TRBV6-2 or TRBV6-3 with TRBJ1-2; D uncertain. Sequencing used peripheral blood. The sequence was obtained from a man younger than 35 with active or convalescent COVID-19. The CDR3 bases are TGTGCCAGCAGTTACTCGACTGCCTCTAGATTTGGCTACACCTTC. Protein: CASSYSTASRFGYTF.